This T cell receptor beta chain was retrieved from a study of blood T cells in healthy people across ages. A remark on this clonotype: Its cognate antigen is unknown.

The CDR3 runs 15 residues. Germline V gene lookup returns CDR1 SGHTA and CDR2 FQGTGA. V shed 2 bases and J shed 4 bases, with 13 bases lying between them. Study results and limitations: A roughly linear age-dependent decrease characterized TCR beta diversity per million T cells. Among long-lived donors, naive CD4+ cells were more numerous and diversity higher than in aged donors.

Sample-barcoded 5' priming and a J-beta primer mix drove a second PCR of roughly 6 to 12 cycles. TCRdb analysed the 5' RACE reads with MiXCR anew, one entry per CDR3 protein. The sample has some 780,000 distinct CDR3 sequences, 45% to 70% seen once. The sequence derives from a middle-aged man in good health. The sample was blood. The genes are TRBV7-3 and TRBJ2-3; D possibly matches TRBD1 or TRBD2 (6 bases each). The CDR3, as DNA: TGTGCCAGCAGCTTAGCAGGAGGGGGAGCAGATACGCAGTATTTT. This encodes CASSLAGGGADTQYF.